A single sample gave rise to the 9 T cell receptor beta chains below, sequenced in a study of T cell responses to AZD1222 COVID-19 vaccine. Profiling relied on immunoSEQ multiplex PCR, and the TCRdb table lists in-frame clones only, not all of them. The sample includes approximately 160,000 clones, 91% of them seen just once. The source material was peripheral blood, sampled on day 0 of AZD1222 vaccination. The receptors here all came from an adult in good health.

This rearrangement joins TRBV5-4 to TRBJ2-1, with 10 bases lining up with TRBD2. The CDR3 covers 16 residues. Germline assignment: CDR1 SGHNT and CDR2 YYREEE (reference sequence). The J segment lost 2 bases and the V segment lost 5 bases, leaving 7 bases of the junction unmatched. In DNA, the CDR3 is TGTGCCAGCAGAGATAATGGACTAGCGGCCTACAATGAGCAGTTCTTC. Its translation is CASRDNGLAAYNEQFF.

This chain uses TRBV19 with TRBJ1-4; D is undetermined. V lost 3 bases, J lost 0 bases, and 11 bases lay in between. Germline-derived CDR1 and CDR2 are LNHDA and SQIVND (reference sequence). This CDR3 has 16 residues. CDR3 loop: CASSMSDGSTNEKLFF. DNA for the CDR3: TGTGCCAGTAGTATGAGCGACGGATCAACTAATGAAAAACTGTTTTTT.

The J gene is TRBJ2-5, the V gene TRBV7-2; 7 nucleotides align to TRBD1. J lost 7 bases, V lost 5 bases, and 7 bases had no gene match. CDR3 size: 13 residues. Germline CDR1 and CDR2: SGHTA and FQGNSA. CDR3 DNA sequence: TGTGCCAGCAGCCCCGACAGGGTGTTGACCCAGTACTTC. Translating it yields CASSPDRVLTQYF.

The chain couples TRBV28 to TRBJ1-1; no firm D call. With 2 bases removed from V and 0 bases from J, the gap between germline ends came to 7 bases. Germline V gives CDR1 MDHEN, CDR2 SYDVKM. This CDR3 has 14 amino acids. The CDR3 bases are TGTGCCAGCAGTTTAGGCCGAATGAACACTGAAGCTTTCTTT. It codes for CASSLGRMNTEAFF.

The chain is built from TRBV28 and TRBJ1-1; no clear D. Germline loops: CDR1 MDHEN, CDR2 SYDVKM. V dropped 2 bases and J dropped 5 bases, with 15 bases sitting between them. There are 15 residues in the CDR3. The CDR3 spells CASSLPGILRTEAFF. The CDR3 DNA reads TGTGCCAGCAGTTTACCCGGGATCCTGAGGACTGAAGCTTTCTTT. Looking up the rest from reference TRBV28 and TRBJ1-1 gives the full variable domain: DVKVTQSSRYLVKRTGEKVFLECVQDMDHENMFWYRQDPGLGLRLIYFSYDVKMKEKGDIPEGYSVSREKKERFSLILESASTNQTSMYLCASSLPGILRTEAFFGQGTRLTVV.

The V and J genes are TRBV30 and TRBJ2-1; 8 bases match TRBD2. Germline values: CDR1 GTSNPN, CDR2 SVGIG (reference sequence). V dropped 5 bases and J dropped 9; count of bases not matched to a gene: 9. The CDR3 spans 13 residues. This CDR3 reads CAWDTITSGEQFF. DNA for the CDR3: TGTGCCTGGGACACCATAACTAGCGGTGAGCAGTTCTTC.

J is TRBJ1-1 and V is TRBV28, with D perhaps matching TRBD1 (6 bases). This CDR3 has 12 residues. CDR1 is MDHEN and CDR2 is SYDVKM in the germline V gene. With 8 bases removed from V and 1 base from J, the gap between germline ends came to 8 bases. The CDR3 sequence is CASGDTNTEAFF. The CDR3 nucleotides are TGTGCCAGCGGGGACACGAACACTGAAGCTTTCTTT.

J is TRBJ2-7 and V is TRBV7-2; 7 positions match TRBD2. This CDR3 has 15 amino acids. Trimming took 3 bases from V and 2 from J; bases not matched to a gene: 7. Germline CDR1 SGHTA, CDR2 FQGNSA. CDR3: CASSLSGGGAYEQYF. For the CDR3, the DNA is TGTGCCAGCAGCTTGTCGGGAGGAGGCGCCTACGAGCAGTACTTC.

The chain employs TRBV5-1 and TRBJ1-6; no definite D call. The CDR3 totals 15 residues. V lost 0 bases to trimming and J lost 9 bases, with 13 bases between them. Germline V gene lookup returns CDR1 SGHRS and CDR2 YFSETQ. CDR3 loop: CASSLAPTAGSPLHF. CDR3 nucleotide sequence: TGCGCCAGCAGCTTGGCCCCAACAGCCGGTTCACCCCTCCACTTT. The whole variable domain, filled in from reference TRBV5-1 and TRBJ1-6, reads KAGVTQTPRYLIKTRGQQVTLSCSPISGHRSVSWYQQTPGQGLQFLFEYFSETQRNKGNFPGRFSGRQFSNSRSEMNVSTLELGDSALYLCASSLAPTAGSPLHFGNGTRLTVT.